The entry that follows covers one T cell receptor (beta chain) sequence. Its specific antigen is unknown. No base quality information exists; no much larger clone differs at one position. The sample holds other DNA sequences that translate to the same CDR3. Deletion took 3 bases off V and 0 bases off J, with a span of 11 bases between the germline ends. From a lookup of the germline V gene, CDR1 and CDR2 are MDHEN and SYDVKM. From cysteine to phenylalanine, the CDR3 is 15 amino acids long. The sequence is cut down to CDR3 DNA, 45 bases in frame from base 1. TCR CDR3 regions were amplified from genomic DNA by multiplex PCR using the deep immunoSEQ assay. Genomic DNA extracted from each cell subset was distributed evenly over all wells of several immunoSEQ 96-well plates, and each plate served as one replicate. For sorted subsets, approximately 190 ng genomic DNA, equal to 30,000 or so T cell genomes, was loaded into each replicate PCR. Purified libraries were measured with a Qubit 3.0 fluorometer, size-checked on a Bioanalyzer 2100, and measured again with the KAPA Library Quantification kit. Each immunoSEQ 96-well plate was sequenced on its own single-read 150-cycle Illumina NextSeq 550 flow cell. For the original study's pipeline: Because the immunoSEQ output held only junctional sequences and lacked quality scores, the filtering could not match the filtering applied to full-length reads. Sequences were annotated with PyIR, a Python wrapper for IgBLAST v1.9, using IMGT germline references to assign V/J genes and CDR3. Reads were removed for weak V/J assignments (E-value above 1e-6), missing CDR3, stop codons, out-of-frame junctions, or ambiguous translated residues. A V3J clonotype was defined by an identical inferred V gene, J gene, and CDR3 amino acid sequence. The percentage overlap between two repertoires was calculated by dividing the number of shared unique clonotypes by the size of the smaller repertoire. RTK rarefaction, the Chao1 estimator, and Recon v2.1 estimates of unobserved clonotypes were used to assess repertoire richness. Generation probabilities for all TCRbeta clonotypes obtained by the gDNA method from a few donors were computed using OLGA. This immuneACCESS table, as held by TCRdb, lists in-frame sequences with V and J called but not all clones. Of the missing ones, under half trace to an unresolved V gene in checked studies; the others have no known cause. V and J calls and clone size are copied from that table; D and trimming were computed from the DNA. In this sample the table shows 1,400,000 or so clones, 98% of which occur a single time. Of the sample, 0.3% to 0.45% falls within the top ten clones.

This specimen comes from a study of shared clonotypes between healthy human individuals (dated by TCRdb to about 2020). Looking at the study overall: The cohort included three men and a couple of women between 18 and 49 years of age. For each donor, CD4 naive and CD4 memory were each run on three plates, CD8 naive on two plates, and CD8 memory on one plate. Between about 0.85 and 9.5 billion PBMCs per donor were obtained by leukapheresis. To estimate repertoire size and how much clonotype sharing occurs between individuals, the study deeply sequenced the blood TCR repertoires of several healthy adults. To increase sequencing depth and limit assay-specific biases, TCR repertoire library preparation and sequencing were carried out by different laboratories using diverse techniques.

The donors were healthy, HIV-negative adults with no recently reported acute infections or vaccinations. Only Caucasian adults living in Nashville, Tennessee, USA were represented among the donors. CD4+ T cells were enriched through magnetic negative selection, after which naive cells were positively selected on CD45RA and the remaining negative fraction served as the memory subset. After blood collection by leukapheresis, PBMCs were isolated using Ficoll-Histopaque density gradient centrifugation and then cryopreserved in the vapor phase of liquid nitrogen. Analytical flow cytometry was used to check the purity and quantity of each magnetically sorted T cell population. From each sorted fraction, genomic DNA was isolated and quantified by UV absorbance on a Nanodrop 2000c. The paper's findings and limits, for the study overall: Pairwise subsampling led to the expectation that sequencing depth would affect the degree of clonotype sharing among donors. The genetic and exposure-history diversity represented was limited by the small number of donors. Sharing across four donors was observed for around 5% of naive CD4, under 4% of naive CD8, roughly 2.3% of memory CD4, and approximately 0.41% of memory CD8 clonotypes. Rarefaction of sorted-subset datasets indicated incomplete sequencing despite the large sequencing depth. Sampling was restricted to blood, and TCR repertoires in tissue are likely to differ from TCR repertoires in blood. Naive subsets generally had larger estimated clonotype richness than memory subsets. Clonotypes shared by all four sorted-subset donors showed higher generation probabilities than non-shared clonotypes.

The rearrangement combines TRBV28 with TRBJ1-1, with TRBD1 perhaps the D gene, on 5 matching bases. This TCR was recovered from a man in his thirties or forties in good health. The sequenced sample was naive CD4+ T cells sorted from blood. The sample's cell subset or site, from its label and the paper: CD45RA+ positively selected. The nucleotides are TGTGCCAGCAGTTTGCCCGGGACGGTGAACACTGAAGCTTTCTTT. Translated, this gives CASSLPGTVNTEAFF.